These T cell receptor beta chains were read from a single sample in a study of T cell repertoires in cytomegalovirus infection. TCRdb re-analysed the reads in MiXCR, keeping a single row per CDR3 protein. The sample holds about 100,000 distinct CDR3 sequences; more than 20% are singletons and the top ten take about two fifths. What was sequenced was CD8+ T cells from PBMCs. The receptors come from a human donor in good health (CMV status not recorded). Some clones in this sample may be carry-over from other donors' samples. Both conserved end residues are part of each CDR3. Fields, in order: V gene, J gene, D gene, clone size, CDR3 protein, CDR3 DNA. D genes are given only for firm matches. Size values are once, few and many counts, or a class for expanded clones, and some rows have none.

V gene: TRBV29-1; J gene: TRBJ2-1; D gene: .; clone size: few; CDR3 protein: CSVEGSGYNEQFF; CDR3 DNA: TGCAGCGTTGAGGGGTCGGGTTACAATGAGCAGTTCTTC
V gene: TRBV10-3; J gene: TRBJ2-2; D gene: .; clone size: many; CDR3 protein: CAISESGQAPHNGLASNTGELFF; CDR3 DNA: TGTGCCATCAGTGAGTCCGGGCAGGCACCCCACAATGGCCTTGCATCGAACACCGGGGAGCTGTTTTTT
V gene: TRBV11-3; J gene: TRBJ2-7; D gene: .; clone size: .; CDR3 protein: CASSIPTGYEQYF; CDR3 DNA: TGTGCCAGCAGCATCCCGACAGGCTACGAGCAGTACTTC
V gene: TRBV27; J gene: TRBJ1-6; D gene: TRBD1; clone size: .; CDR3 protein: CASRTGAHSPLHF; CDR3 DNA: TGTGCCAGCCGGACAGGGGCGCATTCACCCCTCCACTTT
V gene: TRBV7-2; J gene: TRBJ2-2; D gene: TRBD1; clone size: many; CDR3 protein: CASSFPGQGVPGELFF; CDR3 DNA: TGTGCCAGCAGCTTCCCGGGACAGGGGGTCCCCGGGGAGCTGTTTTTT
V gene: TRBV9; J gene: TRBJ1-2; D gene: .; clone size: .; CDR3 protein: CASSLDSHYGYTF; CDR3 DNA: TGTGCCAGCAGCCTTGACAGTCACTATGGCTACACCTTC
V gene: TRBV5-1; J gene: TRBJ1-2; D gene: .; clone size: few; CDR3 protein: CASSLAGKGYGYTF; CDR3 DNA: TGCGCCAGCAGCTTGGCCGGGAAGGGGTATGGCTACACCTTC
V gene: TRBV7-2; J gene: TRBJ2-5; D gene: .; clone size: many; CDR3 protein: CASSLARGSQETQYF; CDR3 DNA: TGTGCCAGCAGCTTAGCGCGAGGCTCACAAGAGACCCAGTACTTC
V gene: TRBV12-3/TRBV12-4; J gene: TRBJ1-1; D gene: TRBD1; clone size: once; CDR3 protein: CASSPGQGALTEAFF; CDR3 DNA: TGTGCCAGCAGTCCGGGACAGGGGGCTTTAACTGAAGCTTTCTTT
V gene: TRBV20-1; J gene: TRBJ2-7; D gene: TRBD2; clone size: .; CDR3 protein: CSARDGTSGVPYEQYF; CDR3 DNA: TGCAGTGCTAGAGACGGGACTAGCGGGGTGCCCTACGAGCAGTACTTC
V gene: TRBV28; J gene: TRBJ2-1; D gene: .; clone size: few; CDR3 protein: CASSLTVNEQFF; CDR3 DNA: TGTGCCAGCAGTTTGACAGTCAATGAGCAGTTCTTC
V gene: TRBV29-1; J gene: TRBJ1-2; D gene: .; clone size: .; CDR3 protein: CSVEDRVQIGYTF; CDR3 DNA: TGCAGCGTTGAAGACAGGGTACAAATTGGCTACACCTTC
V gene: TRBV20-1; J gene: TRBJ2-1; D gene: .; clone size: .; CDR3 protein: CSVRGGTASYNEQFF; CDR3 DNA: TGCAGTGTCAGGGGGGGGACAGCTTCCTACAATGAGCAGTTCTTC
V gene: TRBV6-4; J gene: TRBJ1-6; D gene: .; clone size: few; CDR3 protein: CASSDSPNSPLHF; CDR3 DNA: TGTGCCAGCAGTGACTCCCCCAATTCACCCCTCCACTTT
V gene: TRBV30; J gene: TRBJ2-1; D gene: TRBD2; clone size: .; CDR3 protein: CAWSPPTLAGAHNEQFF; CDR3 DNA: TGTGCCTGGAGCCCCCCGACGCTAGCGGGAGCCCACAATGAGCAGTTCTTC
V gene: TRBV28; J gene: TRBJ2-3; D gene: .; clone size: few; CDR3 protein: CASTHGTNTQYF; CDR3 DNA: TGTGCCAGCACCCACGGGACAAATACGCAGTATTTT
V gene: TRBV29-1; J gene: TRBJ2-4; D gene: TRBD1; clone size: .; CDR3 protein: CSAPIGTDQNIQYF; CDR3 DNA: TGCAGCGCGCCTATAGGGACAGATCAAAACATTCAGTACTTC
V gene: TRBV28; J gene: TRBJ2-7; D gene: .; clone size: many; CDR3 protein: CASSVTGSSYEQYF; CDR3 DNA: TGTGCCAGCAGTGTGACCGGAAGCTCCTACGAGCAGTACTTC
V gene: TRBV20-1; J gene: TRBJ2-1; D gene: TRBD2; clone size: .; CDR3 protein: CSVSPTSGRAYEQFF; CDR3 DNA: TGCAGTGTATCCCCGACTAGCGGGAGGGCCTATGAGCAGTTCTTC
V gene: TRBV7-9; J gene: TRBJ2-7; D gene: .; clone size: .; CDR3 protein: CASSLPFQSYEQYF; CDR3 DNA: TGTGCCAGCAGCTTACCCTTCCAATCCTACGAGCAGTACTTC
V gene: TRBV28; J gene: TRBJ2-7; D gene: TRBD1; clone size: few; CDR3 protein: CASSLPGSWGQGASEQYF; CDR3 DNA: TGTGCCAGCAGTTTACCCGGGTCGTGGGGACAGGGGGCAAGCGAGCAGTACTTC
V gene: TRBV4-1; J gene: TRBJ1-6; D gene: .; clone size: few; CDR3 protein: CASSQEGKGSNSPLHF; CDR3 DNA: TGCGCCAGCAGCCAAGAGGGGAAGGGGAGTAATTCACCCCTCCACTTT
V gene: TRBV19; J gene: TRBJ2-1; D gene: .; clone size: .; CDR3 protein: CASSQGYNEQFF; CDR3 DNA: TGTGCCAGTAGTCAGGGTTACAATGAGCAGTTCTTC
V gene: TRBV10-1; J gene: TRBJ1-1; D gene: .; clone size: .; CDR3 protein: CASSEGGTEAFF; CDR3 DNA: TGCGCCAGCAGTGAAGGTGGTACTGAAGCTTTCTTT
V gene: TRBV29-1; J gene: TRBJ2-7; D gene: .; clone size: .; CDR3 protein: CSVFSGQYEQYF; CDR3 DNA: TGCAGCGTTTTTTCAGGGCAATACGAGCAGTACTTC